In this sample, the clone carrying this T cell receptor (beta chain) turned up once. This entry is derived from a study of blood T cell repertoires in COVID-19. Study information: Researchers got acute and convalescent COVID-19 samples from the United States, Italy and Spain. Sources were T cells, B-cell-depleted T cells, or PBMCs; the material itself was cDNA or gDNA.

Per the study methods: Nucleated cell number was recorded as an estimate derived from reference gene primer amplification. Sequencing used immunoSEQ multiplex PCR; TCRdb keeps in-frame clones, though not all of them. The V and J calls and clone size were taken over from that table, and D and trimming were inferred from the DNA. The table records 95,000 to 150,000 clones, roughly 85% of them present only once. Germline lookup yields CDR1 LGHDT and CDR2 YNNKEL (reference sequence). This CDR3 comprises 18 residues. V was clipped by 6 bases and J by 7 bases; unmatched bases: 21. The TCR sequence derives from a middle-aged man with acute or convalescent COVID-19. The V and J genes are TRBV3-1 (or the pseudogene TRBV3-2) and TRBJ1-2; 9 nucleotides align to TRBD1. The sequencing sample was made of peripheral blood. The CDR3 here is CASRGSGLVWTGVGGYTF. Here the CDR3 DNA reads TGTGCCAGCAGGGGTTCGGGCCTTGTTTGGACAGGGGTTGGTGGCTACACCTTC.